This T cell receptor (beta chain) came from a study of OX40 agonist ivuxolimab in advanced cancers. TCRdb's copy holds only in-frame clones and misses some; the assay was immunoSEQ multiplex PCR. The sample yields around 62,000 clones, 91% seen once. The germline gives CDR1 SGHVS, CDR2 FQNEAQ. The length of the CDR3 is 15 residues. Trimming cost V 1 base and J 4 bases, with 11 bases left between them. Sequencing was performed on CD4+ or CD8+ T cells sorted from blood, taken in a trial of the OX40 agonist ivuxolimab. This sequence joins TRBV7-8 and TRBJ1-5; D is undetermined. The TCR comes from an adult with an advanced solid tumor such as melanoma, head and neck, liver or kidney cancer. This chain's CDR3 is CASSLGDTINQPQHF. CDR3 DNA: TGTGCCAGCAGCTTAGGAGACACCATAAATCAGCCCCAGCATTTT.